The 32 T cell receptor beta chains reported below all come from one sample, sequenced in a study of graft-versus-host responses after intestinal transplantation. Clones were sequenced by immunoSEQ multiplex PCR, and TCRdb holds only the in-frame ones, with some missing. The sample includes some 110,000 clones, around nine tenths of them seen just once. The antigens for these receptors are not known. This material consisted of unstimulated CD4+ T cells sorted from spleen or lymph node cells, taken before transplant. The receptors stem from a human donor who was the organ donor for an intestinal transplant.

The J gene is TRBJ1-3, the V gene TRBV7-9; D not resolved. V dropped 1 base and J dropped 3 bases, with 10 bases sitting between them. This CDR3 has 15 amino acids. CDR1 SEHNR and CDR2 FQNEAQ come from the germline V gene (reference sequence). This CDR3 reads CASSLVPNGGNTIYF. The CDR3 region has the DNA TGTGCCAGCAGCTTAGTTCCCAACGGTGGAAACACCATATATTTT. The variable domain in full, with the rest retrieved from reference TRBV7-9 and TRBJ1-3, is DTGVSQNPRHKITKRGQNVTFRCDPISEHNRLYWYRQTLGQGPEFLTYFQNEAQLEKSRLLSDRFSAERPKGSFSTLEIQRTEQGDSAMYLCASSLVPNGGNTIYFGEGSWLTVV.

The chain recombines TRBV5-5 with TRBJ2-3; a possible D gene is TRBD2 (5 bases). This CDR3 is 18 amino acids long. Trimming took off 3 bases at V and 0 bases at J, with 20 bases between the two ends. Per the germline V gene, CDR1 is SGHKS and CDR2 is YYEKEE (reference sequence). The CDR3 sequence is CASSSPKRKGPSTDTQYF. The CDR3 coding sequence is TGTGCCAGCAGCTCCCCTAAGCGGAAGGGCCCTAGCACAGATACGCAGTATTTT.

The chain uses TRBV4-2 and TRBJ1-2; D is undetermined. This CDR3 has 14 amino acids. Germline-derived CDR1 and CDR2 are LGHNA and YNFKEQ. With 0 bases removed from V and 5 bases from J, the gap between germline ends came to 10 bases. CDR3 nucleotides: TGTGCCAGCAGCCAAGAACTACGGATATATGGCTACACCTTC. Translation gives CASSQELRIYGYTF.

The CDR3 loop reads CASSRAGGRRKIYGYTF. The CDR3 DNA reads as TGCGCCAGCAGCCGTGCCGGAGGACGTCGAAAGATCTATGGCTACACCTTC. The chain links TRBV4-3 to TRBJ1-2; D is unclear. This CDR3 contains 17 residues. Looked up from germline, CDR1 is LGHNA and CDR2 is YSLEER. V was cut by 4 bases and J by 4 bases, with 22 bases left in between.

The CDR3 DNA is TGTGCCAGCAGCGTAAAGAGCGCGAACACTGAAGCTTTCTTT. Its translation: CASSVKSANTEAFF. This rearrangement joins TRBV9 to TRBJ1-1; unclear D gene. CDR1 and CDR2 from the germline V gene are SGDLS and YYNGEE. The CDR3 has 14 residues. Trimming took off 1 base at V and 1 base at J, with 8 bases between the two ends. Drawing the rest from reference TRBV9 and TRBJ1-1, the complete variable domain is DSGVTQTPKHLITATGQRVTLRCSPRSGDLSVYWYQQSLDQGLQFLIQYYNGEERAKGNILERFSAQQFPDLHSELNLSSLELGDSALYFCASSVKSANTEAFFGQGTRLTVV.

This chain uses TRBV28 with TRBJ2-7; D is undetermined. Germline V gene data show CDR1 as MDHEN and CDR2 as SYDVKM. V was shortened by 0 bases and J by 2 bases, with 8 bases between the two germline ends. The CDR3 consists of 14 residues. CDR3 residues: CASSLWKAPYEQYF. CDR3 coding DNA: TGTGCCAGCAGTTTATGGAAGGCACCCTACGAGCAGTACTTC. The full variable domain, in which reference TRBV28 and TRBJ2-7 provide the parts outside the CDR3, is DVKVTQSSRYLVKRTGEKVFLECVQDMDHENMFWYRQDPGLGLRLIYFSYDVKMKEKGDIPEGYSVSREKKERFSLILESASTNQTSMYLCASSLWKAPYEQYFGPGTRLTVT.

This chain joins TRBV18 and TRBJ2-7; D might be TRBD1 (6 bases). V was cut by 3 bases and J by 5 bases, with 17 bases left in between. Per the germline V gene, CDR1 is KGHSH and CDR2 is LQKENI. The CDR3 loop spans 15 amino acids. CDR3 amino acids: CASSPDNIPGDEQYF. Written as DNA, the CDR3 is TGTGCCAGCTCACCTGACAACATACCAGGGGACGAGCAGTACTTC. Filled out from reference TRBV18 and TRBJ2-7, the complete variable domain reads NAGVMQNPRHLVRRRGQEARLRCSPMKGHSHVYWYRQLPEEGLKFMVYLQKENIIDESGMPKERFSAEFPKEGPSILRIQQVVRGDSAAYFCASSPDNIPGDEQYFGPGTRLTVT.

The rearrangement joins TRBV7-8 to TRBJ2-7; 8 nucleotides line up with TRBD1. V was pared by 4 bases and J by 3 bases, with 8 bases of the junction left unmatched. CDR3 length: 15 amino acids. Germline V gene data show CDR1 as SGHVS and CDR2 as FQNEAQ. CDR3 bases: TGTGCCAGCAGCTCCCGACAGGGGTTTCTCTACGAGCAGTACTTC. Translation: CASSSRQGFLYEQYF.

Notes on this clone: Other nucleotide sequences in the sample specify the same CDR3. CDR3 coding DNA: TGTGCCAGCAGTTACTCAGCTAACTATGGCTACACCTTC. Residues: CASSYSANYGYTF. The chain has TRBV6-6 and TRBJ1-2; D call uncertain. Germline assignment: CDR1 MNHNY and CDR2 SVGAGI (reference sequence). V was pared by 0 bases and J by 0 bases, with 2 bases between. CDR3 size: 13 residues.

This clone was seen a single time. The chain has TRBV4-3 and TRBJ2-1; 10 bases are shared with TRBD2. Germline V gene lookup returns CDR1 LGHNA and CDR2 YSLEER. The V and J ends lost 0 bases and 7 bases, in that order; junction bases with no gene match: 6. The CDR3 is made up of 16 amino acids. CDR3 in DNA: TGCGCCAGCAGCCAAGACTCTAGCGGGAGAGGGAATGAGCAGTTCTTC. Protein: CASSQDSSGRGNEQFF.

The chain has TRBV5-1 and TRBJ1-2; TRBD1 might be the D (6 bases). Trimming took 0 bases from V and 6 from J, leaving 9 bases between them. This CDR3 contains 13 residues. The germline V gene has CDR1 SGHRS and CDR2 YFSETQ. CDR3 region: CASSLASGDGYTF. CDR3 nucleotides: TGCGCCAGCAGCTTGGCGTCAGGGGATGGCTACACCTTC.

This chain uses TRBV6-5 with TRBJ1-2; the D is unclear. The CDR3 spans 16 residues. CDR1 is MNHEY, CDR2 SVGAGI, per germline. The V and J ends lost 0 bases and 4 bases respectively, with 15 bases between them. The CDR3 region has the DNA TGTGCCAGCAGTTACTCGTCGGCATGGGGTGTCTATGGCTACACCTTC. This translates into CASSYSSAWGVYGYTF.

V and J are TRBV10-2 and TRBJ1-5; tentatively, D is TRBD1 (6 bases). Germline CDR1 reads WSHSY; CDR2 reads SAAADI. V shed 8 bases and J shed 0 bases, with 11 bases lying between them. The CDR3 spans 14 residues. The CDR3 sequence is CASGRGNSNQPQHF. Here the CDR3 DNA reads TGCGCCAGCGGCAGGGGAAATAGCAATCAGCCCCAGCATTTT.

The chain has TRBV5-1 and TRBJ2-3; TRBD2 agrees at 12 bases. V lost 3 bases to trimming and J lost 10 bases; unmatched junction nucleotides: 15. CDR1 and CDR2 (germline): SGHRS, YFSETQ. This CDR3 is built from 17 residues. The CDR3 DNA follows: TGCGCCAGCAGCTCGACGATGACTAGCGGGAGTGGGCATGCGCAGTATTTT. Translation: CASSSTMTSGSGHAQYF.

J is TRBJ2-7 and V is TRBV6-1; D not resolved. V lost 10 bases, J lost 4 bases, and 11 bases lay in between. Germline V gives CDR1 MNHNS, CDR2 SASEGT. The CDR3 consists of 11 residues. This CDR3 is CATSRYYEQYF. In nucleotides, the CDR3 is TGTGCCACGTCACGGTATTACGAGCAGTACTTC.

This clone was detected only once. The chain is built from TRBV11-2 and TRBJ2-1; 10 nucleotides line up with TRBD2. The CDR3 spans 18 residues. V shed 5 bases and J 2 bases; nucleotides not matched to a gene: 12. Germline values: CDR1 SGHAT, CDR2 FQNNGV. This chain's CDR3 is CASSRGGLAYRAYNEQFF. DNA for the CDR3: TGTGCCAGCAGCCGTGGGGGACTAGCGTATCGGGCCTACAATGAGCAGTTCTTC. Full variable domain (outside the CDR3, taken from reference TRBV11-2 and TRBJ2-1): EAGVAQSPRYKIIEKRQSVAFWCNPISGHATLYWYQQILGQGPKLLIQFQNNGVVDDSQLPKDRFSAERLKGVDSTLKIQPAKLEDSAVYLCASSRGGLAYRAYNEQFFGPGTRLTVL.

The chain carries TRBV6-5 and TRBJ2-1; 9 bases are shared with TRBD2. V dropped 5 bases and J dropped 2; count of bases not matched to a gene: 4. Germline V lookup: CDR1 MNHEY, CDR2 SVGAGI. The CDR3 is 15 residues long. The CDR3: CASSQLAGAYNEQFF. DNA for the CDR3: TGTGCCAGCAGTCAACTAGCGGGCGCCTACAATGAGCAGTTCTTC.

The rearrangement joins TRBV6-5 to TRBJ1-2; D remains unclear. V was clipped by 2 bases and J by 2 bases, with 9 bases between them. CDR3 length: 14 residues. From germline, CDR1 is MNHEY and CDR2 SVGAGI. CDR3 bases: TGTGCCAGCAGTTACCTTTCGGGGAACTATGGCTACACCTTC. It codes for CASSYLSGNYGYTF.

The V call is TRBV19, the J call TRBJ2-3, with D perhaps TRBD1 (7 bases). Between the trimmed V and J ends, which lost 3 bases and 4 bases, there was a span of 14 bases. The CDR3 extends over 15 amino acids. From germline, CDR1 is LNHDA and CDR2 SQIVND (reference sequence). CDR3 bases: TGTGCCAGTAGTATGGCCAGGGGGAGGTCAGATACGCAGTATTTT. Protein product: CASSMARGRSDTQYF.

The V gene is TRBV9, the J gene TRBJ2-1; perhaps D is TRBD1 or TRBD2 (6 bases each). This CDR3 is built from 13 residues. Germline values: CDR1 SGDLS, CDR2 YYNGEE. V was trimmed by 1 base and J by 9 bases, leaving 11 bases between them. The CDR3: CASSVLGGGEQFF. For the CDR3, the DNA is TGTGCCAGCAGCGTACTAGGAGGGGGTGAGCAGTTCTTC.

This clone occurred once. The rearrangement uses TRBV30 and TRBJ1-1; 8 bases match TRBD1. This CDR3 has 11 amino acids. J lost 12 bases, V lost 4 bases, and 7 bases had no gene match. Germline V gene data show CDR1 as GTSNPN and CDR2 as SVGIG (reference sequence). CDR3: CAWILQGASFF. DNA of the CDR3: TGTGCCTGGATCCTCCAGGGGGCGTCTTTCTTT. Based on the CDR3 plus reference TRBV30 and TRBJ1-1, the full variable domain is SQTIHQWPATLVQPVGSPLSLECTVEGTSNPNLYWYRQAAGRGLQLLFYSVGIGQISSEVPQNLSASRPQDRQFILSSKKLLLSDSGFYLCAWILQGASFFGQGTRLTVV.

The chain joins TRBV2 to TRBJ2-1; 8 nucleotides align to TRBD2. V lost 2 bases, J lost 4 bases, and 13 bases stayed unmatched. This CDR3 comprises 18 residues. The germline V gene encodes CDR1 SNHLY and CDR2 FYNNEI. CDR3 nucleotides: TGTGCCAGCAGTGAACCCCTGTCAGAGCGGGAGAGGTACAATGAGCAGTTCTTC. This encodes CASSEPLSERERYNEQFF.

The gene calls are TRBV19 and TRBJ2-1, with TRBD2 identical over 10 bases. The CDR3 totals 16 residues. Germline lookup yields CDR1 LNHDA and CDR2 SQIVND (reference sequence). The trim removed 0 bases at V and 9 bases at J, leaving 8 bases unmatched. DNA of the CDR3: TGTGCCAGTAGTATAGATCCTACTAGCGGGAAGGGTGAGCAGTTCTTC. It is translated as CASSIDPTSGKGEQFF.

The genes are TRBV5-4 and TRBJ2-5; D ambiguous. Germline V gene data show CDR1 as SGHNT and CDR2 as YYREEE (reference sequence). This CDR3 contains 11 residues. V was cut by 0 bases and J by 6 bases, with 3 bases left in between. CDR3 sequence (DNA): TGTGCCAGCAGCTTGGGGCAGACCCAGTACTTC. Translated, it gives CASSLGQTQYF.

The chain links TRBV7-3 to TRBJ2-2; 13 positions match TRBD2. Germline lookup yields CDR1 SGHTA and CDR2 FQGTGA. Trimming took 1 base from V and 3 from J; bases not matched to a gene: 2. The CDR3 is made up of 17 amino acids. CDR3: CASSLSGLAGDTGELFF. DNA of the CDR3: TGTGCCAGCAGCTTAAGCGGACTAGCGGGAGACACCGGGGAGCTGTTTTTT.

V gene TRBV9 combines with J gene TRBJ1-1; 11 nucleotides line up with TRBD1. CDR1 is SGDLS and CDR2 is YYNGEE in the germline V gene. The CDR3 totals 15 residues. Trimming took 2 bases from V and 7 from J; bases not matched to a gene: 7. The DNA for the CDR3 is TGTGCCAGCAGCGTTGCGGACAGGGGGCGAAGTGAAGCTTTCTTT. Its protein product is CASSVADRGRSEAFF.

About this clone: Other nucleotide sequences from this sample produce the same CDR3. The V and J genes are TRBV20-1 and TRBJ2-3, with D perhaps matching TRBD1 (6 bases). V lost 6 bases and J lost 5, with 6 bases in between. Germline values: CDR1 DFQATT, CDR2 SNEGSKA (reference sequence). The CDR3 is 10 amino acids. As DNA, the CDR3 is TGCAGTGCCAGGGGAGATACGCAGTATTTT. This codes for CSARGDTQYF.

This rearrangement joins TRBV4-1 to TRBJ2-3; D is undetermined. Trimming pared 4 bases from V and 0 bases from J, leaving 20 bases between. This CDR3 region has 18 residues. Germline lookup yields CDR1 MGHRA and CDR2 YSYEKL. For the CDR3, the DNA is TGCGCCAGCAGCCCCGGAGTCGCAGCTCCCAATAGCACAGATACGCAGTATTTT. Translating gives CASSPGVAAPNSTDTQYF.

The chain joins TRBV2 to TRBJ1-4; 9 nucleotides align to TRBD1. Losses at the gene ends were 6 bases for V and 8 bases for J; bases not matched to a gene: 4. Germline CDR1 and CDR2: SNHLY and FYNNEI. This CDR3 has 13 residues. The CDR3 region is CASSRTGVEKLFF. Here the CDR3 DNA reads TGTGCCAGCAGCCGGACAGGGGTGGAAAAACTGTTTTTT.

Here the CDR3 reads CASSQDDRASYEQYF. In DNA form, the CDR3 reads TGCGCCAGCAGCCAAGATGATCGGGCATCCTACGAGCAGTACTTC. The chain is built from TRBV4-1 and TRBJ2-7, with unresolved D. Trimming cost V 0 bases and J 1 base, with 10 bases left between them. Germline V gene lookup returns CDR1 MGHRA and CDR2 YSYEKL. The CDR3 totals 15 residues.

The count of this clone is one. The V gene is TRBV28, the J gene TRBJ1-5; D possibly corresponds to TRBD1 (5 bases). V was shortened by 3 bases and J by 7 bases, with 13 bases between the two germline ends. Germline V gives CDR1 MDHEN, CDR2 SYDVKM. The CDR3 loop spans 14 amino acids. This CDR3 is CASSFGGTGQPQHF. In DNA form, the CDR3 reads TGTGCCAGCAGTTTCGGGGGGACGGGCCAGCCCCAGCATTTT.

The chain is built from TRBV6-1 and TRBJ2-1, with D possibly being TRBD2 (5 bases). The V gene lost 10 bases and the J gene lost 0 bases, with 13 bases spanning the gap. Germline V gene data show CDR1 as MNHNS and CDR2 as SASEGT. The CDR3 is made up of 14 amino acids. The CDR3 loop reads CATRAASSYNEQFF. CDR3 sequence (DNA): TGTGCCACACGAGCGGCTAGCTCCTACAATGAGCAGTTCTTC.